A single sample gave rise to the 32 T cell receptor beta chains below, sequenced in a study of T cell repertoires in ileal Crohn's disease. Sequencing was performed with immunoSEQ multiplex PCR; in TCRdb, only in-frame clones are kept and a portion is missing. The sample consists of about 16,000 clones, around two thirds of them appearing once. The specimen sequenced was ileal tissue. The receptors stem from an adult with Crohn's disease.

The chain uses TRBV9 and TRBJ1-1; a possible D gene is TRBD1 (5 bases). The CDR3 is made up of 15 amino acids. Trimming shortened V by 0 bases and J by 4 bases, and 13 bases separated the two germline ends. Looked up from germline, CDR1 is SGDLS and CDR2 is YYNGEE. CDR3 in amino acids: CASSVGPGGGTEAFF. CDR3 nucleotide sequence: TGTGCCAGCAGCGTAGGACCGGGGGGAGGCACTGAAGCTTTCTTT.

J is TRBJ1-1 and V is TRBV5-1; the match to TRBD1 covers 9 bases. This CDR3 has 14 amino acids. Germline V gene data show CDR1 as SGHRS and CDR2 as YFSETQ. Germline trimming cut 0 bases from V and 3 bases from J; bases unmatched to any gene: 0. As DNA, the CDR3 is TGCGCCAGCAGCTTGGGGACAGGGGACACTGAAGCTTTCTTT. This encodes CASSLGTGDTEAFF.

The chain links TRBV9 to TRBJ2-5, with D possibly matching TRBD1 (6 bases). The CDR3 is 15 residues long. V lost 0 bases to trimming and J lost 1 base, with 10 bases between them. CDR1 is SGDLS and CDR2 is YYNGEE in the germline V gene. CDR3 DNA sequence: TGTGCCAGCAGCGTAGGGACAGCTCTCCAAGAGACCCAGTACTTC. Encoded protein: CASSVGTALQETQYF.

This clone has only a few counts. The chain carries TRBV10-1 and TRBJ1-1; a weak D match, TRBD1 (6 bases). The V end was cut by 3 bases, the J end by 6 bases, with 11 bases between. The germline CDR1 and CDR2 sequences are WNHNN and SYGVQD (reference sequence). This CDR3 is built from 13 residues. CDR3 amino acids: CASSEQQGAEAFF. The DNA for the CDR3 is TGCGCCAGCAGTGAACAACAGGGTGCTGAAGCTTTCTTT.

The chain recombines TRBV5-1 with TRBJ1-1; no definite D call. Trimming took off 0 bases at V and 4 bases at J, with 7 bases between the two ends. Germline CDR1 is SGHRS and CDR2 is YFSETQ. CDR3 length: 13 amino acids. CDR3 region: CASSLGATTEAFF. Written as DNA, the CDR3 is TGCGCCAGCAGCTTGGGGGCAACCACTGAAGCTTTCTTT.

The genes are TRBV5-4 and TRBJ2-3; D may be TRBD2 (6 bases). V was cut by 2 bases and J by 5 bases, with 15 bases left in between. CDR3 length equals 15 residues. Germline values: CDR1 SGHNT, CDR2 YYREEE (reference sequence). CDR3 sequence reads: CASSLGTSGQDTQYF. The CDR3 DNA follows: TGTGCCAGCAGCTTAGGGACTTCTGGGCAAGATACGCAGTATTTT.

The CDR3 region has the DNA TGTGCCAGCAGCTTAAGAGGACAGGGAAGCTACGAGCAGTACTTC. Translation: CASSLRGQGSYEQYF. The chain combines TRBV7-2 with TRBJ2-7; 8 nucleotides agree with TRBD1. The CDR3 has 15 amino acids. V shed 2 bases, J shed 3 bases, and the junction held 6 bases outside the gene matches. The germline V gene encodes CDR1 SGHTA and CDR2 FQGNSA.

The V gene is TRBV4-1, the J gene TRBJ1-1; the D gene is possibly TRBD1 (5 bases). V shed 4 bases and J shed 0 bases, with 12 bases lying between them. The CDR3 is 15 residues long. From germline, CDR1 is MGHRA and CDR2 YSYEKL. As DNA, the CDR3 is TGCGCCAGCAGCCTAAGCCCAGGGATGAACACTGAAGCTTTCTTT. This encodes CASSLSPGMNTEAFF.

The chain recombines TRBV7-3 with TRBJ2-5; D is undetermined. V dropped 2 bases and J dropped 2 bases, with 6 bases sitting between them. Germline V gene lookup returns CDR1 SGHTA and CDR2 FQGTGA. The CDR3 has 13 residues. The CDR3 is CASSLGRQETQYF. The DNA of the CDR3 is TGTGCCAGCAGCTTAGGCAGGCAAGAGACCCAGTACTTC.

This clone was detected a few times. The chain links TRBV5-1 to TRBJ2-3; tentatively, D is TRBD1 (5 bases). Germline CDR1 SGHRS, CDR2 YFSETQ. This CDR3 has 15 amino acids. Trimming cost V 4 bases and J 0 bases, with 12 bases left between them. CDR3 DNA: TGCGCCAGCAGCCCCCAGGGTCCTAGCACAGATACGCAGTATTTT. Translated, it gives CASSPQGPSTDTQYF.

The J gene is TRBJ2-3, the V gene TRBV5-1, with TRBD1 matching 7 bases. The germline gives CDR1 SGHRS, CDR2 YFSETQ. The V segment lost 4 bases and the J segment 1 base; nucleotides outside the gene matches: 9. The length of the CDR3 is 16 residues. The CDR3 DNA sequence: TGCGCCAGCAGCACCGGGACAGAGGCACGCACAGATACGCAGTATTTT. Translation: CASSTGTEARTDTQYF.

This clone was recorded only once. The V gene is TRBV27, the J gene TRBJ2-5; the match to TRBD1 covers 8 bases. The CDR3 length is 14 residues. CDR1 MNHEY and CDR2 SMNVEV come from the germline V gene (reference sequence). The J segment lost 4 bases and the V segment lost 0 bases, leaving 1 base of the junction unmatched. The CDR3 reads CASSLSRGRETQYF. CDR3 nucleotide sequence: TGTGCCAGCAGTTTATCCAGGGGGCGAGAGACCCAGTACTTC.

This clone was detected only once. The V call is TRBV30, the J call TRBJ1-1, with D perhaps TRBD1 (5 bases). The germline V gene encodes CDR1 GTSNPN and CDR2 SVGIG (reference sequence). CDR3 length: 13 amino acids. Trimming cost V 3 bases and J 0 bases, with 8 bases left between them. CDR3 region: CAWRPTVNTEAFF. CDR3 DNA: TGTGCCTGGAGGCCGACAGTGAACACTGAAGCTTTCTTT.

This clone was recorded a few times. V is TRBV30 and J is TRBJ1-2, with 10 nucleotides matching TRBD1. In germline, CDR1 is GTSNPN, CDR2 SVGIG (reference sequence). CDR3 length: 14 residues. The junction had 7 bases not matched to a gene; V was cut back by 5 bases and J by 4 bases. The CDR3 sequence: CAWEDRGRGYGYTF. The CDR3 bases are TGTGCCTGGGAAGACAGGGGGCGAGGCTATGGCTACACCTTC.

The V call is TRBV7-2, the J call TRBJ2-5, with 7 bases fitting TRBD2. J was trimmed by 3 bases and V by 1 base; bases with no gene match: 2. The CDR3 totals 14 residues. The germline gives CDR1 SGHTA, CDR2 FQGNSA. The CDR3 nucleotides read TGTGCCAGCAGCTTAGACAGCGGGGAAGAGACCCAGTACTTC. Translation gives CASSLDSGEETQYF.

The CDR3 nucleotides are TGCGCCAGCAGTCTCCCGGGAACCAACTATGGCTACACCTTC. Translating gives CASSLPGTNYGYTF. The V and J genes are TRBV4-1 and TRBJ1-2; no clear D gene. CDR3 length equals 14 residues. Per the germline V gene, CDR1 is MGHRA and CDR2 is YSYEKL. The germline V and J ends were trimmed by 6 bases and 2 bases, with 13 bases remaining between them.

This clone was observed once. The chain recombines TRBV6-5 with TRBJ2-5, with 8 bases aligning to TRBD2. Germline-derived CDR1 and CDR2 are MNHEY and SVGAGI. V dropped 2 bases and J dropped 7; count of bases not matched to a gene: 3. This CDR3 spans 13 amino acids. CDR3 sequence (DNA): TGTGCCAGCAGTTACGGGCTAGCGGGGACCCAGTACTTC. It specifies CASSYGLAGTQYF.

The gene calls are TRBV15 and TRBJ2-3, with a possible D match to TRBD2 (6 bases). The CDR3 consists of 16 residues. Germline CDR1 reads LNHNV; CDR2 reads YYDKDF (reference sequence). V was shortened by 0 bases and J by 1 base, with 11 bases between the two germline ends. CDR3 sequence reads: CATSRDRPSGTDTQYF. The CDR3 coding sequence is TGTGCCACCAGCAGAGATCGCCCTAGCGGCACAGATACGCAGTATTTT. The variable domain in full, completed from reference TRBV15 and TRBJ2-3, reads DAMVIQNPRYQVTQFGKPVTLSCSQTLNHNVMYWYQQKSSQAPKLLFHYYDKDFNNEADTPDNFQSRRPNTSFCFLDIRSPGLGDTAMYLCATSRDRPSGTDTQYFGPGTRLTVL.

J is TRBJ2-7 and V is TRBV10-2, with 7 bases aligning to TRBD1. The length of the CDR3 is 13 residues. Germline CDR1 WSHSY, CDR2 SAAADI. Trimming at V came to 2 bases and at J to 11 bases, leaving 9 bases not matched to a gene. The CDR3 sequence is CASSEPDRPGEYF. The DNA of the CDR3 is TGCGCCAGCAGTGAGCCGGACAGGCCTGGGGAGTACTTC.

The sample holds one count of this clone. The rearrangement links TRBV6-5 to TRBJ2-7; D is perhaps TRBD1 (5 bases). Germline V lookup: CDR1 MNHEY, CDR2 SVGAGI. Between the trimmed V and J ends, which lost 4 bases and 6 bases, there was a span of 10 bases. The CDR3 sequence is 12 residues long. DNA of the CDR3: TGTGCCAGCAGTTCCAGGGCTGGCGAGCAGTACTTC. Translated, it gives CASSSRAGEQYF.

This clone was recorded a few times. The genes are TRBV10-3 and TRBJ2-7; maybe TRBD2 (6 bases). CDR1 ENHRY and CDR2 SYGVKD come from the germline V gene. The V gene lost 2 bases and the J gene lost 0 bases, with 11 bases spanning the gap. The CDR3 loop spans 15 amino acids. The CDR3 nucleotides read TGTGCCATCAGTGAGCCCGGGAGTTTCTCCTACGAGCAGTACTTC. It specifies CAISEPGSFSYEQYF.

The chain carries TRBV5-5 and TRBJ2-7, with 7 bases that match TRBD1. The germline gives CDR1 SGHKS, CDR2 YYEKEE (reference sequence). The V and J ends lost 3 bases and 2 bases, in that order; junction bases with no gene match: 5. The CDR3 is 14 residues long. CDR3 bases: TGTGCCAGCAGCTCCCGGGACAGTCCCTACGAGCAGTACTTC. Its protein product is CASSSRDSPYEQYF.

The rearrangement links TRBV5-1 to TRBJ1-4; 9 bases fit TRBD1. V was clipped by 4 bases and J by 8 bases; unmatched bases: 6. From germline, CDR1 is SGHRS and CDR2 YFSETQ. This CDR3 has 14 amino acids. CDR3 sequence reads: CASSITGGEEKLFF. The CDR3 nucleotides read TGCGCCAGCAGCATTACAGGGGGCGAGGAAAAACTGTTTTTT.

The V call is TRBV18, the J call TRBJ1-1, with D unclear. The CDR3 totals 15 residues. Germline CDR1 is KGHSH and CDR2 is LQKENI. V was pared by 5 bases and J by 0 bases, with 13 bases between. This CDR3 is CASSSSSAMNTEAFF. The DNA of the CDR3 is TGTGCCAGCTCATCCTCGTCTGCTATGAACACTGAAGCTTTCTTT.

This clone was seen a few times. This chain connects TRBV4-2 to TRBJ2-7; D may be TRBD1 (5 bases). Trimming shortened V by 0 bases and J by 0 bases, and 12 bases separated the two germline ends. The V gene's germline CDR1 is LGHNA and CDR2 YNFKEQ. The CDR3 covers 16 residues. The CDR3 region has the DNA TGTGCCAGCAGCCAAGATGAAGGACACAGCTCCTACGAGCAGTACTTC. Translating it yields CASSQDEGHSSYEQYF.

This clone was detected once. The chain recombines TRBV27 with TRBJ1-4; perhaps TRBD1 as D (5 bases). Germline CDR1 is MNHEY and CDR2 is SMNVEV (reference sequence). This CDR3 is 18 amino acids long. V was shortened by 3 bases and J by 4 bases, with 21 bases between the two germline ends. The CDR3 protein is CASSFGTQRGRINEKLFF. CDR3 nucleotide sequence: TGTGCCAGCAGTTTTGGGACCCAGCGGGGACGGATTAATGAAAAACTGTTTTTT.

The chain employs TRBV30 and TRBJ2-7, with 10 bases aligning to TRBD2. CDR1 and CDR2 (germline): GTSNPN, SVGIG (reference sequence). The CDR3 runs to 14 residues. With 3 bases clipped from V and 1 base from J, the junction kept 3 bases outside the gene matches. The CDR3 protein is CAWSLLAGSYEQYF. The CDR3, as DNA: TGTGCCTGGAGCTTACTAGCGGGGTCCTACGAGCAGTACTTC.

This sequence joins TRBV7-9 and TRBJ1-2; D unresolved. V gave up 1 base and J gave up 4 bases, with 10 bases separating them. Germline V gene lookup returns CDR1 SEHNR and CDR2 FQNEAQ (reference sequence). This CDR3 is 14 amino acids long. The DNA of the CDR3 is TGTGCCAGCAGCTTAGTGTCTCTGTCCTATGGCTACACCTTC. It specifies CASSLVSLSYGYTF.

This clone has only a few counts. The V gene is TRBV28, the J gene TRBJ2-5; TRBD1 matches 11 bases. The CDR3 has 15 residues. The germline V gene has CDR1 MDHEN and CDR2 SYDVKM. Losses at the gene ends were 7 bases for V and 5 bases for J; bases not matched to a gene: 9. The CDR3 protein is CASTWGTGGPETQYF. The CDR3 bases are TGTGCCAGCACCTGGGGGACAGGGGGGCCGGAGACCCAGTACTTC.

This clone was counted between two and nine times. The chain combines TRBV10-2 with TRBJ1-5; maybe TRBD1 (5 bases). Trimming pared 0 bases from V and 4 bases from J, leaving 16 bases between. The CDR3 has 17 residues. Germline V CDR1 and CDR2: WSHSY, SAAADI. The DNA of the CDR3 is TGCGCCAGCAGTGAGTCAGATTTGACAGTGGCAAATCAGCCCCAGCATTTT. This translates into CASSESDLTVANQPQHF.

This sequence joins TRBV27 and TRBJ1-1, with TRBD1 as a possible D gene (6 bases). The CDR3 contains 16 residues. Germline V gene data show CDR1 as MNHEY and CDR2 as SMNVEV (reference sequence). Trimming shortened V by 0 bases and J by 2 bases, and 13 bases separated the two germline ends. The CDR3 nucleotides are TGTGCCAGCAGTTTATCGCCCCAGGGGTTAAACACTGAAGCTTTCTTT. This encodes CASSLSPQGLNTEAFF.

DNA for the CDR3: TGTGCCTGGTGTCTAGCAAATCGCGAGCAGTACTTC. It yields the protein CAWCLANREQYF. The chain links TRBV30 to TRBJ2-7; weak D call: TRBD2 (5 bases). V lost 5 bases to trimming and J lost 6 bases, with 14 bases between them. The CDR3 consists of 12 residues. CDR1 and CDR2 (germline): GTSNPN, SVGIG (reference sequence). Combining the CDR3 with reference TRBV30 and TRBJ2-7 gives the whole variable domain SQTIHQWPATLVQPVGSPLSLECTVEGTSNPNLYWYRQAAGRGLQLLFYSVGIGQISSEVPQNLSASRPQDRQFILSSKKLLLSDSGFYLCAWCLANREQYFGPGTRLTVT.